Detailed here is one T cell receptor beta chain. This specimen belongs to a study of blood T cell repertoires in COVID-19. Profiled with immunoSEQ multiplex PCR; TCRdb holds only in-frame clones, not every one. This table has over 400,000 clones, about 88% appearing once. Enrolled through a virtual design, the participants were between roughly 18 and 90 years of age and came from about two dozen US areas. Trimming cost V 6 bases and J 7 bases, with 17 bases left between them. Germline values: CDR1 SGHDT, CDR2 YYEEEE. This CDR3 comprises 15 residues. V and J are TRBV5-6 and TRBJ1-6, with a possible D match to TRBD1 (5 bases). The TCR originated in a woman aged 55-70 years who had recovered from COVID-19. Sequencing used PBMCs or T cells enriched from blood (not recorded which). CDR3 region: CASIMRGLSNSPLHF. CDR3 bases: TGTGCCAGCATCATGCGGGGCTTGAGCAATTCACCCCTCCACTTT.